This TCR beta chain was documented in a study of blood T cell repertoires in COVID-19. Study-level information: COVID-19 samples collected from the United States, Italy and Spain covered acute and convalescent phases. Sources were T cells, B-cell-depleted T cells, or PBMCs; the material itself was cDNA or gDNA.

This CDR3 is 15 amino acids long. In germline, CDR1 is SNHLY, CDR2 FYNNEI. The germline V and J ends were trimmed by 7 bases and 4 bases, with 16 bases remaining between them. As processed by the authors: Reference gene primer amplification gave nucleated cell count estimates. The repertoire was sequenced with immunoSEQ multiplex PCR; TCRdb's copy has only in-frame clones and lacks some. V and J calls and clone size follow that table, whereas D and trimming were derived from the DNA. This table holds over 90,000 clones, around 73% found once. The chain employs TRBV2 and TRBJ2-2; weak D call: TRBD2 (7 bases). The sequence came from a man in his 60s with active or convalescent COVID-19. The sequenced material came from peripheral blood. CDR3 protein: CASTAGRGGTGELFF. The CDR3 DNA reads as TGTGCCAGCACCGCGGGGAGGGGGGGCACCGGGGAGCTGTTTTTT.